The present T cell receptor (beta chain) was sequenced within a study of PD-1 blockade in classical Hodgkin lymphoma. Study summary: Patients were infused with nivolumab 3 mg/kg every 2 weeks.

Assay used: immunoSEQ multiplex PCR; TCRdb lists only in-frame clones, some missing. The top ten clones hold around 2.7% of a sample with approximately 24,000 clones, 65% to 90% of them seen once. Each patient's relapse followed autologous stem cell transplantation, and brentuximab vedotin exposure varied. Each best response was a complete response, a partial response or progressive disease. The CDR3 loop spans 15 amino acids. V trimming: 2 bases; J trimming: 5 bases; junction bases outside the gene matches: 8. Germline CDR1 and CDR2: MDHEN and SYDVKM. The material sequenced was peripheral blood mononuclear cells (PBMCs), taken at baseline. This receptor was obtained from a human donor with classical Hodgkin lymphoma. The rearrangement joins TRBV28 to TRBJ1-2; 7 bases align to TRBD1. CDR3 region: CASSLGAGGRYGYTF. In DNA, the CDR3 is TGTGCCAGCAGTTTAGGGGCAGGGGGAAGGTATGGCTACACCTTC.